Below are 3 T cell receptor beta chains sequenced from a single sample in a study of shared clonotypes between healthy human individuals. Sequencing was performed with immunoSEQ multiplex PCR; in TCRdb, only in-frame clones are kept and a portion is missing. The sample contains nearly 1 million clones, roughly 72% of which appear only once. The specimen was memory CD4+ T cells sorted from blood. Indicated subset: CD45RA-negative fraction. The receptors come from a man younger than 35 in good health.

The rearrangement joins TRBV5-1 to TRBJ1-1, with D tentatively TRBD1 (5 bases). The germline V gene encodes CDR1 SGHRS and CDR2 YFSETQ. V was shortened by 1 base and J by 0 bases, with 16 bases between the two germline ends. The CDR3 loop spans 17 amino acids. The CDR3 DNA reads TGCGCCAGCAGCTTGCCTCCAGGGATCTCCATGAACACTGAAGCTTTCTTT. It translates to CASSLPPGISMNTEAFF.

This clone was seen once. The chain is built from TRBV15 and TRBJ2-5; the D is unclear. Germline CDR1 is LNHNV and CDR2 is YYDKDF (reference sequence). The CDR3 contains 12 residues. With 2 bases removed from V and 5 bases from J, the gap between germline ends came to 6 bases. CDR3 protein: CATSRIGETQYF. DNA for the CDR3: TGTGCCACCAGCAGAATCGGGGAGACCCAGTACTTC.

The chain joins TRBV7-6 to TRBJ1-1, with a possible D match to TRBD1 (6 bases). This CDR3 region has 13 residues. CDR1 and CDR2 from the germline V gene are SGHVS and FNYEAQ. V was clipped by 8 bases and J by 1 base, with 11 bases between them. CDR3: CASSRGGNTEAFF. The CDR3 DNA is TGTGCCAGCTCCCGAGGGGGGAACACTGAAGCTTTCTTT. Drawing the rest from reference TRBV7-6 and TRBJ1-1, the complete variable domain is GAGVSQSPRYKVTKRGQDVALRCDPISGHVSLYWYRQALGQGPEFLTYFNYEAQQDKSGLPNDRFSAERPEGSISTLTIQRTEQRDSAMYRCASSRGGNTEAFFGQGTRLTVV.